What follows is one TCR beta chain and its context. This sample was taken from a study of control samples from healthy donors and cancer patients. The CDR3 contains 14 residues. Germline V gives CDR1 SNHLY, CDR2 FYNNEI. With 5 bases clipped from V and 8 bases from J, the junction kept 6 bases outside the gene matches. The data were produced by immunoSEQ multiplex PCR, yet TCRdb's version contains in-frame clones alone and is incomplete. The table shows a few hundred thousand clones, with around nine tenths occurring only once. The genes are TRBV2 and TRBJ2-4, with 10 bases fitting TRBD1. The receptor was derived from a man aged 35 to 55 with head and neck cancer. The sequenced sample was PBMCs. The CDR3 DNA is TGTGCCAGCAGTCCACGGGACAGGGGAGACATTCAGTACTTC. It codes for CASSPRDRGDIQYF.